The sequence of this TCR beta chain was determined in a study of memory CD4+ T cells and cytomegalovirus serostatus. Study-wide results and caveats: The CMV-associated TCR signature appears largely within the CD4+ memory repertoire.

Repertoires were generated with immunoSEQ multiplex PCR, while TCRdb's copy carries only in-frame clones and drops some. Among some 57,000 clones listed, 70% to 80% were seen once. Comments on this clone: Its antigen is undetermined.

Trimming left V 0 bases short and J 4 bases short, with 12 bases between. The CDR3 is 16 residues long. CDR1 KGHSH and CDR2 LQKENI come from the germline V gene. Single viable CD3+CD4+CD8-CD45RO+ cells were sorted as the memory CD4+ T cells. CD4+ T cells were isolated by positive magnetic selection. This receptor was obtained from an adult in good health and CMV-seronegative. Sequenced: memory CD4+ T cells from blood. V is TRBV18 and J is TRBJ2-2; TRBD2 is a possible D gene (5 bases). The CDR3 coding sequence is TGTGCCAGCTCACCACCGAGGGCCTCGACCACCGGGGAGCTGTTTTTT. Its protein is CASSPPRASTTGELFF.